Shown below are 25 T cell receptor beta chains from a single sample sequenced in a study of tumor and adjacent non-tumor tissue in lung cancer. This sample's RNA came from whole unsorted tissue. More than 3 cm separated this lung sample from the edge of the tumor. TCRbeta libraries were built with three rounds of nested PCR, modified from ARM-PCR. TCRdb passed the multiplex PCR reads through MiXCR, listing each CDR3 protein once. The sample comprises over 80,000 distinct CDR3 sequences, around 76% of which are singletons, and about a fifth rests with the top ten. The source material was distant non-tumor lung tissue. All receptors derive from a woman aged 45-60 years with non-small cell lung cancer.

This chain connects TRBV29-1 to TRBJ2-7, with 7 bases fitting TRBD2. CDR3 length equals 16 residues. Germline values: CDR1 SQVTM, CDR2 ANQGSEA. The J segment lost 3 bases and the V segment lost 6 bases, leaving 17 bases of the junction unmatched. The DNA for the CDR3 is TGCAGCGTGAAACTTTCGGGAGGCTCGTCGATCTACGAGCAGTACTTC. Translation: CSVKLSGGSSIYEQYF.

This clonotype was counted a few times. The genes are TRBV5-1 and TRBJ2-7, with D tentatively TRBD2 (5 bases). CDR1 is SGHRS and CDR2 is YFSETQ in the germline V gene. V was cut by 3 bases and J by 6 bases, with 13 bases left in between. The CDR3 runs 13 residues. For the CDR3, the DNA is TGCGCCAGCAGCTCAGACGGACTCCGCGAGCAGTACTTC. Residues: CASSSDGLREQYF.

Concerning this clonotype itself: An end of the junction does not agree with germline; a read error may underlie this. The chain combines TRBV6-6 with TRBJ2-2; D possibly corresponds to TRBD2 (5 bases). CDR3 length: 14 amino acids. Germline loops: CDR1 MNHNY, CDR2 SVGAGI (reference sequence). CDR3 sequence reads: CARSYGEYVGELFF. The CDR3 nucleotides read TGTGCCAGGAGTTACGGGGAGTATGTCGGGGAGTTGTTTTTT.

This sequence joins TRBV29-1 and TRBJ2-5; 9 bases fit TRBD1. Losses at the gene ends were 0 bases for V and 8 bases for J; bases not matched to a gene: 19. The CDR3 consists of 18 residues. Looked up from germline, CDR1 is SQVTM and CDR2 is ANQGSEA. The CDR3 DNA follows: TGCAGCGTTGAAGATCGATATTCTATAACAGGGGGCTGGGAAACCCAGTACTTC. This encodes CSVEDRYSITGGWETQYF.

The chain is built from TRBV6-5 and TRBJ2-7; TRBD1 might be the D (5 bases). V lost 2 bases and J lost 4, with 6 bases in between. The CDR3 is 12 amino acids. In germline, CDR1 is MNHEY, CDR2 SVGAGI. The CDR3 region is CASSYKGYEQYF. CDR3 nucleotide sequence: TGTGCCAGCAGTTACAAGGGGTACGAGCAGTACTTC.

This clonotype was seen a handful of times. The chain combines TRBV30 with TRBJ2-7, with D hard to call. Germline CDR1 is GTSNPN and CDR2 is SVGIG (reference sequence). Trimming removed 4 bases from V and 2 bases from J, with 6 bases in between. This CDR3 contains 11 residues. CDR3 region: CAWIIAYEQYF. CDR3 in DNA: TGTGCCTGGATTATAGCCTACGAGCAGTACTTC. Looking up the rest from reference TRBV30 and TRBJ2-7 gives the full variable domain: SQTIHQWPATLVQPVGSPLSLECTVEGTSNPNLYWYRQAAGRGLQLLFYSVGIGQISSEVPQNLSASRPQDRQFILSSKKLLLSDSGFYLCAWIIAYEQYFGPGTRLTVT.

Comments on this clonotype: Mismatch with germline at one junction end may stem from a read error. The V call is TRBV29-1, the J call TRBJ2-7; unclear D gene. The CDR3 is 12 amino acids. CDR1 is SQVTM, CDR2 ANQGSEA, per germline. CDR3 in DNA: TGCAACGTTTTTACGCACTCCTACGAGCAATACTTC. Protein: CNVFTHSYEQYF.

A note on this clonotype: An end of the junction differs from the germline gene, which may be a read error. The chain carries TRBV11-2 and TRBJ2-7, with a weak D call TRBD2 (6 bases). Germline CDR1 and CDR2: SGHAT and FQNNGV. The CDR3 totals 13 residues. The CDR3 coding sequence is TGTCCTAGCAGCACGGGCGGGGTCTACGATCAGTACTTC. Its translation: CPSSTGGVYDQYF.

This clonotype showed up just a few times. This clone may be a read error of a much larger clone one base away. The chain carries TRBV5-6 and TRBJ2-7; TRBD1 matches at 8 bases. The germline gives CDR1 SGHDT, CDR2 YYEEEE. The CDR3 extends over 15 amino acids. In nucleotides, the CDR3 is TGTGCCAGGAGCTTGCAGGGGGCCTTATTCTACGAGCAGTACTTC. It codes for CARSLQGALFYEQYF.

With respect to this clonotype: Mismatch with germline at one junction end may stem from a read error. The chain is built from TRBV4-1 and TRBJ1-5; D is perhaps TRBD1 (5 bases). Per germline, CDR1 MGHRA and CDR2 YSYEKL. The CDR3 consists of 15 residues. The DNA of the CDR3 is TGCGCCAGCAACCAAGAAGGGCAGGGCAATCCGCCCCAGCATTTT. Amino acids: CASNQEGQGNPPQHF.

As to this clonotype: The conserved closing phenylalanine or tryptophan is absent in this CDR3, likely reflecting a read error. The chain links TRBV6-1 to TRBJ2-7; 9 bases line up with TRBD1. Germline lookup yields CDR1 MNHNS and CDR2 SASEGT. The CDR3 has 15 residues. CDR3 in DNA: TGTTCCACCAGTGAAACGGACAGGGGAGCCTACGAGCAGTACTCC. Translated: CSTSETDRGAYEQYS.

A note on this clonotype: One end of the junction is discordant with germline, which a read error may explain. The chain employs TRBV6-2 or TRBV6-3 and TRBJ2-7, with D possibly matching TRBD2 (6 bases). CDR1 is MNHEY, CDR2 SVGEGT, per germline. This CDR3 spans 13 amino acids. CDR3 bases: TGTGTCAGCGGCCAGCGGGTTTCCTACGAGCAGTACTTC. It is translated as CVSGQRVSYEQYF.

About this clonotype itself: One end of the junction varies from germline; a read error may be responsible. The rearrangement links TRBV20-1 to TRBJ2-1; the match to TRBD2 covers 9 bases. CDR3 length equals 17 residues. Germline loops: CDR1 DFQATT, CDR2 SNEGSKA (reference sequence). CDR3 coding DNA: TGCAATGCTAGGGCTGGGGGTAGTTGGCGGGAGGGCCGGAGGCAGTTCTTC. The encoded protein is CNARAGGSWREGRRQFF.

Regarding this clonotype: Without the conserved terminal phenylalanine or tryptophan, this CDR3 likely stems from a read error. No DNA is shown, since the ends of the CDR3 on it are uncertain; the CDR3 is the one TCRdb lists. This rearrangement joins TRBV28 to TRBJ1-3; the table's D call, TRBD1, has no DNA check behind it. With termini counted, the CDR3 has 14 amino acids. Per germline, CDR1 MDHEN and CDR2 SYDVKM. CDR3 region: CASRPEGTRNTMYL.

Concerning this clonotype: The conserved phenylalanine or tryptophan is not found at the CDR3 terminus, so this likely reflects a read error. The chain is built from TRBV6-5 and TRBJ2-7; 7 bases line up with TRBD1. Germline CDR1 and CDR2: MNHEY and SVGAGI. CDR3 size: 14 residues. CDR3 DNA: TGTGACAGCACCCGACAGGGTTTCTCCTACGAGCAGTACATC. Its protein product is CDSTRQGFSYEQYI.

This clonotype has a count of ten or more. The gene calls are TRBV5-4 and TRBJ1-4; D is possibly TRBD1 (6 bases). V dropped 4 bases and J dropped 8 bases, with 18 bases sitting between them. Germline lookup yields CDR1 SGHNT and CDR2 YYREEE (reference sequence). This CDR3 region has 15 residues. The DNA for the CDR3 is TGTGCCAGCAGCATGTGGGCGGGGGGCAGCGAAAAACTGTTTTTT. This gives the protein CASSMWAGGSEKLFF. The entire variable domain, with the rest obtained from reference TRBV5-4 and TRBJ1-4, is as follows: ETGVTQSPTHLIKTRGQQVTLRCSSQSGHNTVSWYQQALGQGPQFIFQYYREEENGRGNFPPRFSGLQFPNYSSELNVNALELDDSALYLCASSMWAGGSEKLFFGSGTQLSVL.

This clonotype was seen a few times. V gene TRBV11-2 combines with J gene TRBJ2-7, with D maybe TRBD1 (6 bases). Germline lookup yields CDR1 SGHAT and CDR2 FQNNGV. CDR3 length: 16 residues. The V end was cut by 1 base, the J end by 3 bases, with 16 bases between. The CDR3 DNA reads as TGTGCCAGCAGCTTAGTCACCGGGACACCTATCTACGAGCAGTACTTC. It translates to CASSLVTGTPIYEQYF.

In the case of this clonotype: The CDR3 does not close with the conserved phenylalanine or tryptophan, likely indicating a read error. This rearrangement joins TRBV11-2 to TRBJ2-7, with D perhaps matching TRBD1 or TRBD2 (5 bases each). Per the germline V gene, CDR1 is SGHAT and CDR2 is FQNNGV. This CDR3 is 15 amino acids long. CDR3 amino acids: CASSTGAGRTYGQYL. CDR3 coding DNA: TGTGCCAGCAGCACCGGGGCAGGGCGCACCTACGGGCAGTACTTA.

A remark on this clonotype: Germline and junction disagree at one end, which may indicate a read error. The genes are TRBV11-2 and TRBJ2-2; the D gene is possibly TRBD1 (7 bases). Germline CDR1 and CDR2: SGHAT and FQNNGV. This CDR3 contains 15 residues. CDR3 coding DNA: TGTGCCAGCACCCTAGGGGGCGGGAAGGCCAGGGAGCTATTTTTT. Translating gives CASTLGGGKARELFF. Together with reference TRBV11-2 and TRBJ2-2, the CDR3 gives the full variable domain: EAGVAQSPRYKIIEKRQSVAFWCNPISGHATLYWYQQILGQGPKLLIQFQNNGVVDDSQLPKDRFSAERLKGVDSTLKIQPAKLEDSAVYLCASTLGGGKARELFFGEGSRLTVL.

Concerning this clonotype: Mismatch with germline at one junction end may stem from a read error. The chain combines TRBV11-2 with TRBJ2-7, with D perhaps matching TRBD2 (5 bases). The CDR3 is made up of 11 amino acids. Germline CDR1 SGHAT, CDR2 FQNNGV. CDR3 sequence (DNA): TGTGAGAGCAGTTTAGGAGGCGAGCAATACTTC. Encoded protein: CESSLGGEQYF. Based on the CDR3 plus reference TRBV11-2 and TRBJ2-7, the full variable domain is EAGVAQSPRYKIIEKRQSVAFWCNPISGHATLYWYQQILGQGPKLLIQFQNNGVVDDSQLPKDRFSAERLKGVDSTLKIQPAKLEDSAVYLCESSLGGEQYFGPGTRLTVT.

For this clonotype: No conserved phenylalanine or tryptophan ends this CDR3, so it is likely a read error. Because the CDR3's place on the DNA is in doubt, the DNA is left out and the CDR3 is given as listed by TCRdb. The J gene is TRBJ2-2, the V gene TRBV12-3 or TRBV12-4; the table's D call, TRBD1, was not checked against the DNA. Counting both end residues, the CDR3 totals 16 amino acids. The CDR3 reads CASCLGTGTNTGELSS.

Comment on this clonotype: The CDR3 does not close with the conserved phenylalanine or tryptophan, likely indicating a read error. V gene TRBV20-1 combines with J gene TRBJ1-2; 10 nucleotides match TRBD1. In germline, CDR1 is DFQATT, CDR2 SNEGSKA (reference sequence). Trimming cost V 7 bases and J 4 bases; bases outside gene matches: 3. This CDR3 region has 12 residues. The CDR3 DNA sequence: TGCAGTGACCGGACAGGGGGCTATGGCTACACCATC. Translating it yields CSDRTGGYGYTI.

The chain uses TRBV3-1 and TRBJ2-7; no clear D. Looked up from germline, CDR1 is LGHDT and CDR2 is YNNKEL (reference sequence). V was trimmed by 3 bases and J by 6 bases, leaving 9 bases between them. CDR3 length: 12 residues. CDR3 sequence reads: CASSQVTGEQYF. For the CDR3, the DNA is TGTGCCAGCAGCCAGGTAACTGGCGAGCAGTACTTC.

The rearrangement uses TRBV14 and TRBJ2-7; possibly TRBD2 for D (5 bases). CDR1 and CDR2 (germline): SGHDN, FVKESK. The CDR3 has 18 amino acids. CDR3 residues: CANSQDGRFGSPTYEQYF. The CDR3 coding sequence is TGTGCGAACAGCCAAGATGGTCGCTTTGGGAGCCCGACCTACGAGCAGTACTTC.

A remark on this clonotype: The germline gene is not matched at one end of the junction; a read error may be the cause. V usage is TRBV28 and J usage is TRBJ1-1; the D is unclear. This CDR3 contains 13 residues. The germline CDR1 and CDR2 sequences are MDHEN and SYDVKM. CDR3 loop: CAISFGVNTEAVF. The CDR3 DNA reads TGTGCCATCAGTTTCGGGGTGAACACTGAAGCTGTCTTT.